This TCR beta chain was recovered during a study of response to subunit inactivated influenza vaccine listed by TCRdb under 2018. For the wider study: The study used deep quantitative T cell receptor repertoire profiling to track responses to a trivalent subunit inactivated influenza vaccine. Overall study outcomes, separate from this receptor: The authors proposed that each seasonal influenza vaccination may bring in only a limited number of new T cells.

Note on this clonotype: It lacks a known antigen. No base quality information exists; no much larger clone differs at one position.

The CDR3 has 11 amino acids, counting the end cysteine and phenylalanine. The CDR3 DNA has 33 bases and is translated from base 1. V is cut by 8 bases and J by 8 bases, and the space between the germline ends is 12 bases. The germline V gene specifies MGHRA as CDR1 and YSYEKL as CDR2. Libraries were constructed by RT-PCR. Sequencing was carried out with an Illumina HiSeq 2500. TCRdb ran its own pipeline on the public reads, namely fastp trimming at Q25 and MiXCR clone calling, and kept in-frame beta chains. A single entry per CDR3 protein holds the most common genes and DNA from its merged rows. This sample gives about 190,000 distinct CDR3 sequences in total; around 15% of them show up just once. Of the sample, 26% falls within the top ten clones.

This specimen consisted of CD8+ T cells sorted from PBMCs, obtained more than 4 days after vaccination. Recombination joined TRBV4-1 with TRBJ1-1, and possibly TRBD1, on 5 matching bases. The TCR was taken from a man over 45 who received an inactivated influenza vaccine. Donor details come from another sample of the same person, matched by shared clones. The CDR3 protein sequence reads: CASDSGSEAFF. The nucleotide sequence reads TGCGCCAGCGATTCAGGGAGCGAAGCTTTCTTT.